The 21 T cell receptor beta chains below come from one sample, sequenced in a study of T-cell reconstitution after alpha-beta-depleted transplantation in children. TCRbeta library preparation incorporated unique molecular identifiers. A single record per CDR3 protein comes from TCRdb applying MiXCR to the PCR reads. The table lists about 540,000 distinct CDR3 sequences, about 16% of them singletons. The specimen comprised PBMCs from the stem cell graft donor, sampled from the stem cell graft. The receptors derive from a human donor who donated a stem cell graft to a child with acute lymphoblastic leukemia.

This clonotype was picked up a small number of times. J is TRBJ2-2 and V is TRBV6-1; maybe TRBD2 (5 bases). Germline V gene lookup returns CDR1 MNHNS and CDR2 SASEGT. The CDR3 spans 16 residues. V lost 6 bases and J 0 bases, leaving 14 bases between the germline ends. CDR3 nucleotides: TGTGCCAGCAGCCCCACGCATAGCGCGAACACCGGGGAGCTGTTTTTT. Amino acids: CASSPTHSANTGELFF.

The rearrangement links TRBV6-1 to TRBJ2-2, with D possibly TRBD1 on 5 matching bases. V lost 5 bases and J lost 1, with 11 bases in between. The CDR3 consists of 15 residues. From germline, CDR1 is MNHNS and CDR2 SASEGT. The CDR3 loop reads CASSRQTGNTGELFF. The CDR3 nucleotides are TGTGCCAGCAGTAGACAAACAGGGAACACCGGGGAGCTGTTTTTT.

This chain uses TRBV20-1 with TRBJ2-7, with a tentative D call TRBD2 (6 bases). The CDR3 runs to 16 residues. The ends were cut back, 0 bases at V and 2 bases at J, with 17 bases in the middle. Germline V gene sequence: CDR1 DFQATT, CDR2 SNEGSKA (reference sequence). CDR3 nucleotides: TGCAGTGCTAGAGAAAGATTGGGACTGAACCCCTACGAGCAGTACTTC. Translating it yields CSARERLGLNPYEQYF.

CDR3 loop: CASSVGAVGPYGYTF. CDR3 DNA: TGTGCCAGCAGCGTAGGGGCCGTCGGGCCTTATGGCTACACCTTC. The chain has TRBV9 and TRBJ1-2; D is uncertain. Germline V gene data show CDR1 as SGDLS and CDR2 as YYNGEE. Trimming took off 0 bases at V and 5 bases at J, with 14 bases between the two ends. This CDR3 has 15 amino acids.

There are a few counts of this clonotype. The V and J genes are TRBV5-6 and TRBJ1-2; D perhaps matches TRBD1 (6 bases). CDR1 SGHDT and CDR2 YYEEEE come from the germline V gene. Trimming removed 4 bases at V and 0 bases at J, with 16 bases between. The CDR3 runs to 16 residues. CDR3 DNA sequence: TGTGCCAGCAGCCCCTGGACAGACTGGTCTAACTATGGCTACACCTTC. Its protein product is CASSPWTDWSNYGYTF.

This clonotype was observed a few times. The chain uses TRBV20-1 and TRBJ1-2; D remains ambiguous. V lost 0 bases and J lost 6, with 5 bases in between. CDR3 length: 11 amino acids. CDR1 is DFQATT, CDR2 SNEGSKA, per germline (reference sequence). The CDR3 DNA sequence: TGCAGTGCTAGAGACCCACATGGCTACACCTTC. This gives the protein CSARDPHGYTF.

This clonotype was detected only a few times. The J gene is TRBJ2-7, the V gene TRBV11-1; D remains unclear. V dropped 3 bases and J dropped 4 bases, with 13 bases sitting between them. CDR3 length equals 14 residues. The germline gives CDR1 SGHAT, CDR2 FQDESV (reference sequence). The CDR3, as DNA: TGTGCCAGCAGCTTTTCTGATTTACTTTACGAGCAGTACTTC. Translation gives CASSFSDLLYEQYF.

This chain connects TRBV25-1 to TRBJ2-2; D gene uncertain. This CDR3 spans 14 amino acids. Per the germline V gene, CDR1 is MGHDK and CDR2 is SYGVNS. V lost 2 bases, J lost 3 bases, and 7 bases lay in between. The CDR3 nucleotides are TGTGCCAGCAGTGAAGGTCGCTACACCGGGGAGCTGTTTTTT. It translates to CASSEGRYTGELFF. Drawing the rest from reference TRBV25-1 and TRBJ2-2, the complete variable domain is EADIYQTPRYLVIGTGKKITLECSQTMGHDKMYWYQQDPGMELHLIHYSYGVNSTEKGDLSSESTVSRIRTEHFPLTLESARPSHTSQYLCASSEGRYTGELFFGEGSRLTVL.

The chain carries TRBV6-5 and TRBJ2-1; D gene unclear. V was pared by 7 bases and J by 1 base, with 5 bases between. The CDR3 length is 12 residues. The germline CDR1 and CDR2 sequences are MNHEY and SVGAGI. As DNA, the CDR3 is TGTGCCAGCACCGGTTCCTACAATGAGCAGTTCTTC. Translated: CASTGSYNEQFF.

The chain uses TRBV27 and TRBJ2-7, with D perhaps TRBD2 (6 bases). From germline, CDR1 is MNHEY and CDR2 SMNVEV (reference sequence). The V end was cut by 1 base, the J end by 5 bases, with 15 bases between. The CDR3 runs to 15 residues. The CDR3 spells CASSLFRERLNEQYF. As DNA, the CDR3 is TGTGCCAGCAGTTTATTTCGGGAGAGGCTCAACGAGCAGTACTTC.

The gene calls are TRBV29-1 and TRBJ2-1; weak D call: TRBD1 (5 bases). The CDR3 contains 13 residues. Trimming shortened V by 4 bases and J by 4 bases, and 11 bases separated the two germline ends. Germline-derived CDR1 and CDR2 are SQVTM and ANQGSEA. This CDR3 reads CSVGLQVYNEQFF. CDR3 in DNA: TGCAGCGTTGGTCTACAGGTTTACAATGAGCAGTTCTTC.

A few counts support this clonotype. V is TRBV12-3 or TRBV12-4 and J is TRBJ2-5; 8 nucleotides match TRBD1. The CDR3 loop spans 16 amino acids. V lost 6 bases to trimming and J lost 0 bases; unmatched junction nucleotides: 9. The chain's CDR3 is CASSPGRTGYQETQYF. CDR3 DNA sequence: TGTGCCAGCAGCCCCGGAAGGACAGGGTACCAAGAGACCCAGTACTTC.

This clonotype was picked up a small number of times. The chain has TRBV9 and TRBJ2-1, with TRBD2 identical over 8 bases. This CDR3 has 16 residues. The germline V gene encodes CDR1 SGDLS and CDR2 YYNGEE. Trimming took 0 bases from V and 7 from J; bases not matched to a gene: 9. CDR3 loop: CASSVALAGQANEQFF. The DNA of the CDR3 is TGTGCCAGCAGCGTAGCCCTAGCGGGCCAAGCGAATGAGCAGTTCTTC.

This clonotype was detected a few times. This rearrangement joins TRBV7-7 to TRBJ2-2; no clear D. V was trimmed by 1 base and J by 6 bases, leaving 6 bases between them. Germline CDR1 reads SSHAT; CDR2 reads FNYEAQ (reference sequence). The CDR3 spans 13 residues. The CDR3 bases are TGTGCCAGCAGCTTAGGGCTCCCCGGGGAGCTGTTTTTT. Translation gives CASSLGLPGELFF.

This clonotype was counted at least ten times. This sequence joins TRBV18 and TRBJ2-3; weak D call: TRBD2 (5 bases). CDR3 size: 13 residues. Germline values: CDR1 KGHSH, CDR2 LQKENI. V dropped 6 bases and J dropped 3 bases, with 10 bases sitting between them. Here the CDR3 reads CASSRRDTDTQYF. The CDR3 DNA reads TGTGCCAGCTCGCGACGGGATACAGATACGCAGTATTTT.

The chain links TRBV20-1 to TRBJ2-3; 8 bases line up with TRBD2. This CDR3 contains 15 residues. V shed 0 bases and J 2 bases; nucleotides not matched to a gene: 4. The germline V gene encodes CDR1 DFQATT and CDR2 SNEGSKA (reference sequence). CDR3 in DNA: TGCAGTGCTAGAGAGGCTAGCGGGTACACAGATACGCAGTATTTT. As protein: CSAREASGYTDTQYF.

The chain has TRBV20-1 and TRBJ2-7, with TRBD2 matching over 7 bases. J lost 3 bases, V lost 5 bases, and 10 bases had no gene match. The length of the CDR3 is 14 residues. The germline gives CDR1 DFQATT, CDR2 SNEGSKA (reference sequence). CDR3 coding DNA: TGCAGTGCTCGACTAGCTTTGACGGGCTACGAGCAGTACTTC. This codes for CSARLALTGYEQYF.

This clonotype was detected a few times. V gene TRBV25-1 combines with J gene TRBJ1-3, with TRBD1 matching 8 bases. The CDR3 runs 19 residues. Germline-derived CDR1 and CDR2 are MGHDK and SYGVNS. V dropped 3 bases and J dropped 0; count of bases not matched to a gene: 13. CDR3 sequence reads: CASSDGPRRGHNSGNTIYF. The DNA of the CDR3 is TGTGCCAGCAGTGACGGGCCCCGCAGGGGGCATAACTCTGGAAACACCATATATTTT.

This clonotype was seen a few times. The CDR3 is CASSESIGPTETYEQYF. In nucleotides, the CDR3 is TGTGCCAGCAGTGAATCTATTGGCCCCACCGAAACCTACGAGCAGTACTTC. The chain is built from TRBV25-1 and TRBJ2-7; no firm D call. CDR3 length: 17 residues. V lost 1 base to trimming and J lost 2 bases, with 18 bases between them. Germline-derived CDR1 and CDR2 are MGHDK and SYGVNS.

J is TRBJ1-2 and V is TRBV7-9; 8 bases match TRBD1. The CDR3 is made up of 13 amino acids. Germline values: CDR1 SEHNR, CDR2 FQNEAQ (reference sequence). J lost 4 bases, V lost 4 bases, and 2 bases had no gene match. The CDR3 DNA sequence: TGTGCCAGCAGCTGGACAGGGTTCTATGGCTACACCTTC. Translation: CASSWTGFYGYTF.

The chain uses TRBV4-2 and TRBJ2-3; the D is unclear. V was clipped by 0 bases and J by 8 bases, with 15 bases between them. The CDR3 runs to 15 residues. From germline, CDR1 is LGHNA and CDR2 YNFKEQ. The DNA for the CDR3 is TGTGCCAGCAGCCAAGATGGGGTTAGCATGCGTACGCAGTATTTT. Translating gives CASSQDGVSMRTQYF.